The sequence of this T cell receptor beta chain was determined in a study of cytomegalovirus exposure and HLA in healthy donors. Notes on this clone: The antigen remains unidentified.

60 Vbeta and 13 Jbeta primers were used in PCR. The protocol was immunoSEQ multiplex PCR, while the TCRdb copy is restricted to in-frame clones and leaves out a portion. The table has 130,000 to 150,000 clones, about three quarters seen once; the top ten hold 3.5% to 4%. Study-wide points: The authors later found HLA-associated TCR beta chains more clonally expanded than equally common others.

The sequence came from a man aged 18 to 30 in good health and CMV-seronegative. Sequenced material: PBMCs.

CDR3 sequence: CASSPLAGGADTQYF. Here the CDR3 DNA reads TGTGCCAGCAGCCCACTAGCGGGAGGGGCAGATACGCAGTATTTT. This chain links TRBV9 with TRBJ2-3; 13 nucleotides align to TRBD2. With V trimmed by 4 bases and J by 4 bases, 3 bases remained unmatched. Germline V gene data show CDR1 as SGDLS and CDR2 as YYNGEE. CDR3 length equals 15 residues.